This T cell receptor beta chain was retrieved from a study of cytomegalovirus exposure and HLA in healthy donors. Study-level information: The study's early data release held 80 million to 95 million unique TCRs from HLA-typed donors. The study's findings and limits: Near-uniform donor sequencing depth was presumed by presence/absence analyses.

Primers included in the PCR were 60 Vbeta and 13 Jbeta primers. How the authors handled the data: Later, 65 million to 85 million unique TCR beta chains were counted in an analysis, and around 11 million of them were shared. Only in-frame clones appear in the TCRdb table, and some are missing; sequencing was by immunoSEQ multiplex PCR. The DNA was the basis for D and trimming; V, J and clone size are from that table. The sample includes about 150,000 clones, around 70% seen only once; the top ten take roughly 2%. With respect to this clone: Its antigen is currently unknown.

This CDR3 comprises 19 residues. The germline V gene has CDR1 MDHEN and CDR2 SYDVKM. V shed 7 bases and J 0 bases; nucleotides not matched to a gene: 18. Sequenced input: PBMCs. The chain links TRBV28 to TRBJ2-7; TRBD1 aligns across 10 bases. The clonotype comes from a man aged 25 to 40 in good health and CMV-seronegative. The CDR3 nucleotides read TGTGCCAGCACTACGCCCCCGGGACAGGGGCCCTCGAGCTCCTACGAGCAGTACTTC. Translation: CASTTPPGQGPSSSYEQYF.